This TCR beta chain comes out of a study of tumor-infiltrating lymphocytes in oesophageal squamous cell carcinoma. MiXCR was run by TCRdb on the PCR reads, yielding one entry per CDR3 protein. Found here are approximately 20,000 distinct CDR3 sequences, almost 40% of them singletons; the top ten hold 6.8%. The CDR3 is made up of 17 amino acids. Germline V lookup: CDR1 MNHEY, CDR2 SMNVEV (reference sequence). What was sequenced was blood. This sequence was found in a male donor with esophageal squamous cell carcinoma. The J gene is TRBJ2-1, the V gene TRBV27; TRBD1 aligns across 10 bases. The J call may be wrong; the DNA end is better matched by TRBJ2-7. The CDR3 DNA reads TGTGCCAGCAGTTTAATTCCGGGACAGGGGTACGCCTACGAGCAGTACTTC. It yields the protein CASSLIPGQGYAYEQYF.